The sample holds a few counts of the clone carrying this TCR beta chain. There were TCR beta CDR3 regions amplified from RNA transcripts. A set of HTBI primers served as the primers for a first-round RT-PCR of the TCR CDR3. One entry per CDR3 protein, called by TCRdb with MiXCR from the multiplex PCR reads. The sample carries 490,000 or so distinct CDR3 sequences, about 20% recorded once. The data stem from a study of T cells in Graves' hyperthyroidism and ophthalmopathy. Individuals with ophthalmopathy presented a Clinical Activity Score of at least 3, a NOSPECS grade of at least 4 and a duration under 3 months. The germline gives CDR1 PRHDT, CDR2 FYEKMQ (reference sequence). This CDR3 contains 14 residues. V lost 1 base, J lost 5 bases, and 11 bases lay in between.

Material: blood. The chain couples TRBV13 to TRBJ1-2; no definite D call. The TCR was taken from a man in his forties with Graves' ophthalmopathy. The CDR3 sequence: CASSLVARRYGYTF. CDR3 nucleotides: TGTGCCAGCAGCTTAGTGGCCAGGAGATATGGCTACACCTTC.